A selection of T cell receptor beta chains follows, all from one sample in a study of T cells in localized non-small cell lung cancer. The protocol was immunoSEQ multiplex PCR, while the TCRdb copy is restricted to in-frame clones and leaves out a portion. The sample records 30,000 to 45,000 clones, 87% being singletons. The material sequenced was peripheral blood, taken before any cancer treatment. The receptors derive from a woman aged 35 to 70 with stage I lung adenocarcinoma. CDR3s include the opening cysteine and the closing phenylalanine or tryptophan. A D gene is named only where the DNA matches it firmly. Clone size is stated in some rows and not others, as once, few, many or a class when expanded.

D gene,V gene,J gene,clone size,CDR3 DNA,CDR3 protein
TRBD1,TRBV6-1,TRBJ1-5,NA,TGTGCCAGCCGGTACAGGGGGATTAGCAATCAGCCCCAGCATTTT,CASRYRGISNQPQHF
NA,TRBV30,TRBJ2-1,NA,TGTGCCTGGAGTTTGGGACAAGGCAATGAGCAGTTCTTC,CAWSLGQGNEQFF
NA,TRBV2,TRBJ1-1,NA,TGTGCCAGCAAAAGGGAGGGGAACACTGAAGCTTTCTTT,CASKREGNTEAFF
TRBD2,TRBV9,TRBJ2-1,NA,TGTGCCAGCAGCGTAGCTGATGGCGGGGGGGCAGCGAGCGAGCAGTTCTTC,CASSVADGGGAASEQFF
NA,TRBV28,TRBJ2-4,NA,TGTGCCAGCATCGGGGGATTAGCCAAAAACATTCAGTACTTC,CASIGGLAKNIQYF
NA,TRBV27,TRBJ2-5,NA,TGTGCCAGCAGCCGAGGACCTAAAGAGACCCAGTACTTC,CASSRGPKETQYF
TRBD1,TRBV18,TRBJ2-3,NA,TGTGCCAGCTCACCAAATCGAAGACAGGGGTGGACAGATACGCAGTATTTT,CASSPNRRQGWTDTQYF
NA,TRBV19,TRBJ1-1,NA,TGTGCCAGTAGTTCCGGGGTGAACACTGAAGCTTTCTTT,CASSSGVNTEAFF
NA,TRBV7-2,TRBJ2-2,NA,TGTGCCAGCGCCGGGACACATCTTTCGAACACCGGGGAGCTGTTTTTT,CASAGTHLSNTGELFF
NA,TRBV11-2,TRBJ1-6,NA,TGTGCCAGCAGCGCCTACTATAATTCACCCCTCCACTTT,CASSAYYNSPLHF
TRBD2,TRBV5-1,TRBJ2-3,once,TGCGCCAGCAGCTTGACCGGGGGGTTACCAGCCGACACAGATACGCAGTATTTT,CASSLTGGLPADTDTQYF
NA,TRBV28,TRBJ2-5,once,TGTGCCAGCAGCGCCGCCGGGACCGCGATAGAGACCCAGTACTTC,CASSAAGTAIETQYF
TRBD1,TRBV5-8,TRBJ2-2,NA,TGTGCCAGCAGCACCCGACAGGGGGCCCTTACGAACACCGGGGAGCTGTTTTTT,CASSTRQGALTNTGELFF
NA,TRBV15,TRBJ2-2,medium-sized,TGTGCCACCAGCAGAGATGAGGAATCCGGGGAGCTGTTTTTT,CATSRDEESGELFF
NA,TRBV6-1,TRBJ2-7,few,TGTGCCACCTCTCGCTACGAGCAGTACTTC,CATSRYEQYF
NA,TRBV6-6,TRBJ1-1,once,TGTGCCAGCAGTTACTCAGGGACTGGCGCCACTGAAGCTTTCTTT,CASSYSGTGATEAFF
NA,TRBV5-4,TRBJ1-2,NA,TGTGCCAGCAGGGACGGTCTTAACTATGGCTACACCTTC,CASRDGLNYGYTF
NA,TRBV27,TRBJ1-2,NA,TGTGCCAGCAGTAATACTCCCGGGACGTCTATCCACTATGGCTACACCTTC,CASSNTPGTSIHYGYTF
NA,TRBV5-1,TRBJ2-5,NA,TGCGCCAGCAGCTCCCTGACTAGACCGGGGGCGGCCCAGTACTTC,CASSSLTRPGAAQYF
TRBD2,TRBV19,TRBJ2-5,NA,TGTGCCAGTAAGCTAGCGGGGTTGGGGACCCAGTACTTC,CASKLAGLGTQYF
NA,TRBV5-5,TRBJ2-7,NA,TGTGCCAGCAGCTCCCCCTTGACAGACTACGAGCAGTACTTC,CASSSPLTDYEQYF
NA,TRBV7-3,TRBJ2-1,NA,TGTGCCAGCAGCTTACTGGGGGGCGCCTACAATGAGCAGTTCTTC,CASSLLGGAYNEQFF
NA,TRBV25-1,TRBJ1-4,NA,TGTGCCAGCAGTGAGCCAACAGGGATGACTAATGAAAAACTGTTTTTT,CASSEPTGMTNEKLFF
NA,TRBV6-1,TRBJ1-5,few,TGTGCCAGCAGGGCACATGGTGGGGGACCCCAGCATTTT,CASRAHGGGPQHF
NA,TRBV7-2,TRBJ2-7,NA,TGTGCCAGCAGCTTCTACGACGAGCAGTACTTC,CASSFYDEQYF
NA,TRBV20-1,TRBJ2-3,NA,TGCAGTGCTACGAGGGGAGATACGCAGTATTTT,CSATRGDTQYF
NA,TRBV2,TRBJ1-6,few,TGTGCCAGCAGTGTTCAATCACCCCTCCACTTT,CASSVQSPLHF
NA,TRBV4-1,TRBJ2-7,NA,TGCGCCAGCAGCCAAACATCCTGGCCGGGGAACTCCTACGAGCAGTACTTC,CASSQTSWPGNSYEQYF
NA,TRBV28,TRBJ1-5,few,TGTGCCAGCACCGAACAGTGGGGAGTCGGTAGCAATCAGCCCCAGCATTTT,CASTEQWGVGSNQPQHF
TRBD1,TRBV11-2,TRBJ2-3,few,TGTGCCAGCAGCCCCTGGGGACAGGTTAGCACAGATACGCAGTATTTT,CASSPWGQVSTDTQYF
TRBD1,TRBV28,TRBJ1-3,NA,TGTGCCAGCACCACCCAGGGGGCGTCTGGAAACACCATATATTTT,CASTTQGASGNTIYF
TRBD2,TRBV10-1,TRBJ2-3,NA,TGCGCCAGCAGTAGGGGACTAGCGGGGACAGATACGCAGTATTTT,CASSRGLAGTDTQYF
NA,TRBV2,TRBJ2-3,NA,TGTGCCAGCAGACTAAGACTAGTCAAAGATACGCAGTATTTT,CASRLRLVKDTQYF
NA,TRBV5-1,TRBJ1-2,NA,TGCGCCAGCAGCTTGACCGAGGGAGACTATGGCTACACCTTC,CASSLTEGDYGYTF
TRBD1,TRBV6-6,TRBJ1-5,once,TGTGCCAGCAGTTACACAACAGGGGGAAATCAGCCCCAGCATTTT,CASSYTTGGNQPQHF
TRBD1,TRBV4-1,TRBJ2-2,NA,TGCGCCAGCAGCCAAGATGACAGGGACACCGGGGAGCTGTTTTTT,CASSQDDRDTGELFF
NA,TRBV6-1,TRBJ2-3,few,TGTGCCAGCAGTCGTGGAGGGCTCGCAGATACGCAGTATTTT,CASSRGGLADTQYF
NA,TRBV4-1,TRBJ1-1,once,TGCGCCAGCAGCCCGGCGGGGACAACGAACACTGAAGCTTTCTTT,CASSPAGTTNTEAFF
TRBD1,TRBV5-1,TRBJ2-7,NA,TGCGCCAGCAGGGAAGCCCGGGACAGGGTGTGGGAGCAGTACTTC,CASREARDRVWEQYF
NA,TRBV4-1,TRBJ1-4,once,TGCGCCAGCAGCCCACACCGGGCCGATAATCGGGAAAAACTGTTTTTT,CASSPHRADNREKLFF
NA,TRBV5-1,TRBJ1-4,NA,TGCGCCAGCAGCTTGGAAATAGTAGGGCAGGGAGATGAAAAACTGTTTTTT,CASSLEIVGQGDEKLFF
NA,TRBV27,TRBJ1-5,NA,TGTGCCAGCAGTTTAAGCAGGGATCAGCCCCAGCATTTT,CASSLSRDQPQHF
TRBD1,TRBV28,TRBJ1-5,medium-sized,TGTGCCAGCAGTATACAGGGGCCATATCAGCCCCAGCATTTT,CASSIQGPYQPQHF
TRBD1,TRBV7-2,TRBJ1-1,NA,TGTGCCAGCAGCGCAAACAGGGGGACTGAAGCTTTCTTT,CASSANRGTEAFF
NA,TRBV4-1,TRBJ1-2,NA,TGCGCCAGCAGCCAAGATCACCTGGGAGACCTGGGCTACACCTTC,CASSQDHLGDLGYTF
NA,TRBV4-3,TRBJ1-4,NA,TGCGCCAGCAGCCGAGACAGGTCGTTAGGGGAAAAACTGTTTTTT,CASSRDRSLGEKLFF
TRBD1,TRBV19,TRBJ1-6,NA,TGTGCCAGTAGGGGACAGATTCTCGGTTCACCCCTCCACTTT,CASRGQILGSPLHF
TRBD1,TRBV9,TRBJ1-6,NA,TGTGCCAGCAGCGCCGGACAGGCAGGGAATTCACCCCTCCACTTT,CASSAGQAGNSPLHF
TRBD2,TRBV5-4,TRBJ2-5,once,TGTGCCAGCAGCTTGGGGGCTAGCGGGGGCCAAGAGACCCAGTACTTC,CASSLGASGGQETQYF
NA,TRBV5-1,TRBJ1-1,NA,TGCGCCAGCAGCTTGGTTCAGGCGAGTAACACTGAAGCTTTCTTT,CASSLVQASNTEAFF
TRBD1,TRBV6-1,TRBJ2-1,NA,TGTGCCAGCAGTGAGTCCAGGGGGTATGTCAATGAGCAGTTCTTC,CASSESRGYVNEQFF
NA,TRBV4-3,TRBJ1-5,NA,TGCGCCAGCAGCCAAGCCCCTTTAGAGTGGCCCCAGCATTTT,CASSQAPLEWPQHF
NA,TRBV28,TRBJ1-5,few,TGTGCCAGCGTGAGAGGGTACCAGCCCCAGCATTTT,CASVRGYQPQHF
NA,TRBV7-2,TRBJ2-5,NA,TGTGCCAGCAGCTTTCGGGGAGAAGAGACCCAGTACTTC,CASSFRGEETQYF